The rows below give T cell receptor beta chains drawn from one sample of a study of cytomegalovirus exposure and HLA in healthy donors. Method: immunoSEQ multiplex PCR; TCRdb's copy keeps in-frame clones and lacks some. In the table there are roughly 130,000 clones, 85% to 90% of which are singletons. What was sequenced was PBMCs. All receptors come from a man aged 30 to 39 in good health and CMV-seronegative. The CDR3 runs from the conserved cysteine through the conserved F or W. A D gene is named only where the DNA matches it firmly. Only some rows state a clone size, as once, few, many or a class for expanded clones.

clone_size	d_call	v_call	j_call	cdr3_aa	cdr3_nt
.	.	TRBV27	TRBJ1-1	CASSLGGGDTEAFF	TGTGCCAGCAGTTTAGGAGGGGGGGACACTGAAGCTTTCTTT
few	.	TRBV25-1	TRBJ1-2	CASSEQDLYGYTF	TGTGCCAGCAGTGAGCAGGATCTCTATGGCTACACCTTC
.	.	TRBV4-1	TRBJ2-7	CASSQILATTYEQYF	TGCGCCAGCAGCCAAATTCTAGCGACAACCTACGAGCAGTACTTC
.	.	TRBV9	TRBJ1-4	CASSRAATNEKLFF	TGTGCCAGCAGCAGAGCCGCAACTAATGAAAAACTGTTTTTT
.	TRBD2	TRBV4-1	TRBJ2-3	CASSQDRGLVYTQYF	TGCGCCAGCAGCCAAGATCGCGGACTAGTATATACGCAGTATTTT
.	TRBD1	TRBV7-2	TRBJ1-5	CASSLTGGNVPQHF	TGTGCCAGCAGCTTAACAGGGGGGAATGTGCCCCAGCATTTT
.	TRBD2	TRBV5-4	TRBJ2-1	CASSLAGGSYSEQFF	TGTGCCAGCAGCTTGGCGGGAGGGAGTTATAGTGAGCAGTTCTTC
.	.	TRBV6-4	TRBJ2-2	CASSDGTINTGELFF	TGTGCCAGCAGTGACGGCACTATTAACACCGGGGAGCTGTTTTTT
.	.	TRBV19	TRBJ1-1	CASSAAGDTEAFF	TGTGCCAGTAGTGCAGCAGGGGACACTGAAGCTTTCTTT
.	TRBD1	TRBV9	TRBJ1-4	CASSGDRTGLNEKLFF	TGTGCCAGCAGCGGGGATAGGACAGGCCTAAATGAAAAACTGTTTTTT
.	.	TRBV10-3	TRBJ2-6	CAIGRQGVTGANVLTF	TGTGCCATCGGGAGGCAGGGGGTAACTGGGGCCAACGTCCTGACTTTC
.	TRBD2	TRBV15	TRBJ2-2	CATSRVRRLAGVGGSAGELFF	TGTGCCACCAGCAGAGTCCGTAGGCTAGCGGGAGTTGGGGGTTCGGCCGGGGAGCTGTTTTTT
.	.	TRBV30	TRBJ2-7	CAWSVGQKSYEQYF	TGTGCCTGGAGTGTGGGGCAGAAATCCTACGAGCAGTACTTC